Each of the 17 T cell receptor beta chains below was sequenced from the same sample in a study of T cell responses to AZD1222 COVID-19 vaccine. The data were produced by immunoSEQ multiplex PCR, yet TCRdb's version contains in-frame clones alone and is incomplete. The sample lists about 85,000 clones; roughly 85% were seen once. The sample was peripheral blood, taken on day 0 of AZD1222 vaccination. The receptors shown here come from an adult in good health.

This CDR3 reads CASSENLQGADYGYTF. The CDR3 DNA is TGTGCCAGCAGTGAAAACCTACAGGGGGCGGACTATGGCTACACCTTC. The chain is built from TRBV6-1 and TRBJ1-2; TRBD1 agrees at 9 bases. This CDR3 comprises 16 residues. The V segment lost 2 bases and the J segment 3 bases; nucleotides outside the gene matches: 7. Germline CDR1 and CDR2: MNHNS and SASEGT.

The chain is built from TRBV28 and TRBJ1-2; no firm D call. There are 14 residues in the CDR3. Trimming left V 9 bases short and J 0 bases short, with 14 bases between. CDR1 and CDR2 from the germline V gene are MDHEN and SYDVKM. CDR3 coding DNA: TGTGCCAGTTCTAACTTCGGCCCTAACTATGGCTACACCTTC. Its protein product is CASSNFGPNYGYTF.

The chain joins TRBV28 to TRBJ1-1; the D gene is possibly TRBD1 (6 bases). Germline V gene data show CDR1 as MDHEN and CDR2 as SYDVKM. Trimming cost V 6 bases and J 4 bases, with 18 bases left between them. There are 15 residues in the CDR3. The CDR3 spells CASRVPQGLGTEAFF. The CDR3 DNA reads as TGTGCCAGCAGGGTCCCTCAGGGGCTGGGCACTGAAGCTTTCTTT.

The chain couples TRBV9 to TRBJ2-1; 12 bases are a match to TRBD2. The CDR3 has 16 residues. V shed 4 bases and J 7 bases; nucleotides not matched to a gene: 9. Germline V lookup: CDR1 SGDLS, CDR2 YYNGEE. CDR3 DNA: TGTGCCAGCAGCTTTTCGACTAGCGGGAGTGGAAATGAGCAGTTCTTC. This gives the protein CASSFSTSGSGNEQFF. Supplemented by reference TRBV9 and TRBJ2-1, the full variable domain reads DSGVTQTPKHLITATGQRVTLRCSPRSGDLSVYWYQQSLDQGLQFLIQYYNGEERAKGNILERFSAQQFPDLHSELNLSSLELGDSALYFCASSFSTSGSGNEQFFGPGTRLTVL.

The V gene is TRBV27, the J gene TRBJ1-4; TRBD1 matches at 7 bases. The CDR3 consists of 15 residues. V trimming: 6 bases; J trimming: 2 bases; junction bases outside the gene matches: 6. Germline V CDR1 and CDR2: MNHEY, SMNVEV (reference sequence). The CDR3 DNA follows: TGTGCCAGCAGCTCCAGGGGGACGACTAATGAAAAACTGTTTTTT. Translated, it gives CASSSRGTTNEKLFF. Filled out from reference TRBV27 and TRBJ1-4, the complete variable domain reads EAQVTQNPRYLITVTGKKLTVTCSQNMNHEYMSWYRQDPGLGLRQIYYSMNVEVTDKGDVPEGYKVSRKEKRNFPLILESPSPNQTSLYFCASSSRGTTNEKLFFGSGTQLSVL.

This clone was counted only a few times. The chain recombines TRBV7-8 with TRBJ2-1; D gene ambiguous. The germline gives CDR1 SGHVS, CDR2 FQNEAQ. The CDR3 extends over 16 amino acids. V was pared by 6 bases and J by 4 bases, with 19 bases between. CDR3 bases: TGTGCCAGCAGGGGGTCCCTAAGCGTTTCTTACAATGAGCAGTTCTTC. Translated: CASRGSLSVSYNEQFF.

The chain recombines TRBV28 with TRBJ2-7; tentative D call: TRBD2 (6 bases). The V end lost 6 bases, the J end lost 0 bases, and 21 bases lay between the germline ends. Looked up from germline, CDR1 is MDHEN and CDR2 is SYDVKM. This CDR3 is 17 amino acids long. As DNA, the CDR3 is TGTGCCAGCAGCGAAGGGGCGGGTCGGGAGCGCTCCTACGAGCAGTACTTC. This encodes CASSEGAGRERSYEQYF. The whole variable domain, remainder taken from reference TRBV28 and TRBJ2-7, is DVKVTQSSRYLVKRTGEKVFLECVQDMDHENMFWYRQDPGLGLRLIYFSYDVKMKEKGDIPEGYSVSREKKERFSLILESASTNQTSMYLCASSEGAGRERSYEQYFGPGTRLTVT.

The chain recombines TRBV28 with TRBJ1-2; the D gene is possibly TRBD1 (6 bases). CDR1 and CDR2 (germline): MDHEN, SYDVKM. V was shortened by 6 bases and J by 2 bases, with 10 bases between the two germline ends. The CDR3 has 13 residues. The CDR3 is CASSQDRNYGYTF. CDR3 sequence (DNA): TGTGCCAGCAGCCAAGACAGGAACTATGGCTACACCTTC.

The genes are TRBV19 and TRBJ2-1, with 9 nucleotides matching TRBD1. Germline CDR1 is LNHDA and CDR2 is SQIVND (reference sequence). The trim removed 8 bases at V and 2 bases at J, leaving 10 bases unmatched. The CDR3 totals 16 residues. The CDR3 coding sequence is TGTGCCAGTGGCGGACAGGGGTTGACGCCCTACAATGAGCAGTTCTTC. Its protein product is CASGGQGLTPYNEQFF. The entire variable domain, with the rest obtained from reference TRBV19 and TRBJ2-1, is as follows: DGGITQSPKYLFRKEGQNVTLSCEQNLNHDAMYWYRQDPGQGLRLIYYSQIVNDFQKGDIAEGYSVSREKKESFPLTVTSAQKNPTAFYLCASGGQGLTPYNEQFFGPGTRLTVL.

The genes are TRBV5-1 and TRBJ2-5, with D tentatively TRBD1 or TRBD2 (5 bases each). Germline loops: CDR1 SGHRS, CDR2 YFSETQ. The CDR3 spans 16 residues. V was trimmed by 2 bases and J by 5 bases, leaving 19 bases between them. Here the CDR3 reads CASSFSTRDLGETQYF. In DNA, the CDR3 is TGCGCCAGCAGCTTCTCAACACGGGACCTCGGGGAGACCCAGTACTTC.

The rearrangement joins TRBV7-9 to TRBJ2-7; 13 positions agree with TRBD2. Germline values: CDR1 SEHNR, CDR2 FQNEAQ (reference sequence). Unmatched junction bases numbered 3, after V lost 4 bases and J lost 0 bases. The CDR3 contains 16 residues. The CDR3 reads CASSSTSGRSSYEQYF. CDR3 in DNA: TGTGCCAGCAGCTCGACTAGCGGGAGGAGCTCCTACGAGCAGTACTTC. The full variable domain, in which reference TRBV7-9 and TRBJ2-7 provide the parts outside the CDR3, is DTGVSQNPRHKITKRGQNVTFRCDPISEHNRLYWYRQTLGQGPEFLTYFQNEAQLEKSRLLSDRFSAERPKGSFSTLEIQRTEQGDSAMYLCASSSTSGRSSYEQYFGPGTRLTVT.

The rearrangement uses TRBV28 and TRBJ1-5; no definite D call. This CDR3 is 15 amino acids long. V was clipped by 6 bases and J by 0 bases, with 12 bases between them. CDR1 is MDHEN, CDR2 SYDVKM, per germline. This CDR3 reads CASSTVWGSNQPQHF. The CDR3 region has the DNA TGTGCCAGCAGCACGGTCTGGGGTAGCAATCAGCCCCAGCATTTT.

This sequence joins TRBV11-2 and TRBJ2-7; D unclear. Trimming stripped 1 base from V and 5 bases from J, with 9 bases between. The CDR3 extends over 13 amino acids. The germline gives CDR1 SGHAT, CDR2 FQNNGV. The CDR3 region has the DNA TGTGCCAGCAGCTTAGTGCTCCACGACGAGCAGTACTTC. Amino acid sequence: CASSLVLHDEQYF.

J is TRBJ1-5 and V is TRBV28, with 11 bases fitting TRBD1. Germline lookup yields CDR1 MDHEN and CDR2 SYDVKM. The junction had 13 bases not matched to a gene; V was cut back by 5 bases and J by 10 bases. CDR3 length equals 16 residues. The DNA for the CDR3 is TGTGCCAGCAGTCTATACCCCGGGACAGGGGGTGGACCCCAGCATTTT. Translated, it gives CASSLYPGTGGGPQHF. The full variable domain, rest sourced from reference TRBV28 and TRBJ1-5, is DVKVTQSSRYLVKRTGEKVFLECVQDMDHENMFWYRQDPGLGLRLIYFSYDVKMKEKGDIPEGYSVSREKKERFSLILESASTNQTSMYLCASSLYPGTGGGPQHFGDGTRLSIL.

In regard to this clone: Other DNA sequences in this specimen translate into the identical CDR3. This chain joins TRBV7-9 and TRBJ2-1; the D gene could be TRBD1 or TRBD2 (5 bases each). V was clipped by 9 bases and J by 8 bases, with 14 bases between them. This CDR3 has 12 residues. Germline CDR1 SEHNR, CDR2 FQNEAQ (reference sequence). The CDR3 DNA follows: TGTGCCAGTAGGGACGAACGGGATGAGCAGTTCTTC. Amino acid sequence: CASRDERDEQFF.

V gene TRBV2 combines with J gene TRBJ2-1; D is possibly TRBD2 (5 bases). There are 15 residues in the CDR3. V gave up 4 bases and J gave up 7 bases, with 17 bases separating them. The germline CDR1 and CDR2 sequences are SNHLY and FYNNEI. CDR3 sequence: CASSATGKVSNEQFF. In DNA form, the CDR3 reads TGTGCCAGCAGTGCTACCGGGAAGGTGTCGAATGAGCAGTTCTTC. Full variable domain (missing parts from reference TRBV2 and TRBJ2-1): EPEVTQTPSHQVTQMGQEVILRCVPISNHLYFYWYRQILGQKVEFLVSFYNNEISEKSEIFDDQFSVERPDGSNFTLKIRSTKLEDSAMYFCASSATGKVSNEQFFGPGTRLTVL.

V and J are TRBV7-2 and TRBJ2-4, with TRBD1 as a possible D gene (5 bases). The CDR3 is 14 amino acids. Germline values: CDR1 SGHTA, CDR2 FQGNSA. V lost 3 bases, J lost 8 bases, and 14 bases lay in between. The CDR3 sequence: CASSFDIQGDIQYF. In nucleotides, the CDR3 is TGTGCCAGCAGCTTCGACATTCAAGGGGACATTCAGTACTTC.